This TCR beta chain is drawn from a study of blood T cell repertoires in COVID-19. On the study more broadly: Donors in the United States, Italy and Spain gave samples during acute or convalescent COVID-19. From T cells, B-cell-depleted T cells, or PBMCs came the material, which was cDNA or gDNA.

Method: immunoSEQ multiplex PCR; TCRdb's copy keeps in-frame clones and lacks some. The profile shows 250,000 to 400,000 clones, about nine tenths of them singletons. The sequence was collected from a man between 50 and 59 years old with active or convalescent COVID-19. The sample was peripheral blood.

Written as DNA, the CDR3 is TGTGCCAGCAGAGCCGGACAGATAAATGGCTACACCTTC. Residues: CASRAGQINGYTF. V usage is TRBV2 and J usage is TRBJ1-2, with D possibly TRBD1 on 6 matching bases. Per the germline V gene, CDR1 is SNHLY and CDR2 is FYNNEI. Trimming removed 6 bases from V and 6 bases from J, with 14 bases in between. The CDR3 loop spans 13 amino acids. The full variable domain, its missing parts supplied by reference TRBV2 and TRBJ1-2, is EPEVTQTPSHQVTQMGQEVILRCVPISNHLYFYWYRQILGQKVEFLVSFYNNEISEKSEIFDDQFSVERPDGSNFTLKIRSTKLEDSAMYFCASRAGQINGYTFGSGTRLTVV.